The clone carrying this T cell receptor (beta chain) occurred a few times. There are 13 residues in the CDR3. Germline V CDR1 and CDR2: KGHDR, SFDVKD. Trimming took off 5 bases at V and 5 bases at J, with 9 bases between the two ends. One entry per CDR3 protein, called by TCRdb with MiXCR from the 5' RACE reads. The data hold approximately 350,000 distinct CDR3 sequences, with approximately 15% observed a single time. The record originates from a study of T-cell memory formation after mild COVID-19. The source material was PBMCs or a T cell subset sorted from them (not recorded which). The TCR comes from a young man who had mild COVID-19 (a few samples of this study predate the infection). Cell type and time point are not known. The V call is TRBV24-1, the J call TRBJ2-1; TRBD1 is a possible D gene (6 bases). CDR3 sequence: CATSVTGNNEQFF. CDR3 coding DNA: TGTGCCACCAGTGTGACAGGAAACAATGAGCAGTTCTTC.